Reported below is one T cell receptor beta chain. The data were obtained in a study of blood T cell repertoires in COVID-19. As for the study in general: Specimens from acute and convalescent COVID-19 originated in the United States, Italy and Spain.

The data were produced by immunoSEQ multiplex PCR, yet TCRdb's version contains in-frame clones alone and is incomplete. The sample includes 100,000 to 150,000 clones, approximately 90% of them seen just once. Trimming pared 3 bases from V and 5 bases from J, leaving 11 bases between. The CDR3 is 15 amino acids. The germline CDR1 and CDR2 sequences are KGHSH and LQKENI. The sequencing sample was made of peripheral blood. This receptor was identified in a man aged 45-60 years with active or convalescent COVID-19. The chain employs TRBV18 and TRBJ1-6; D may be TRBD1 (5 bases). Here the CDR3 reads CASSPVGGNNSPLHF. The CDR3 nucleotides are TGTGCCAGCTCACCGGTGGGGGGGAATAATTCACCCCTCCACTTT. Looking up the rest from reference TRBV18 and TRBJ1-6 gives the full variable domain: NAGVMQNPRHLVRRRGQEARLRCSPMKGHSHVYWYRQLPEEGLKFMVYLQKENIIDESGMPKERFSAEFPKEGPSILRIQQVVRGDSAAYFCASSPVGGNNSPLHFGNGTRLTVT.